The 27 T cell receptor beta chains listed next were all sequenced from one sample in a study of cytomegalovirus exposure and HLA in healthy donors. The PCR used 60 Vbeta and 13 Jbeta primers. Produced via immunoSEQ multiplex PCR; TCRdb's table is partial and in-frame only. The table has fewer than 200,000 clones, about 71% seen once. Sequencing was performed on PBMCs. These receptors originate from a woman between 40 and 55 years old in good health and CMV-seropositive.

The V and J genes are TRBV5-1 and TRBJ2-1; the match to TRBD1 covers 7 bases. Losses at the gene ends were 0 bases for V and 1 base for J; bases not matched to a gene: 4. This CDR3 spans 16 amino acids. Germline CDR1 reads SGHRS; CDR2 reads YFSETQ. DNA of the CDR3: TGCGCCAGCAGCTTGGGGGACAGCCGTTCCTACAATGAGCAGTTCTTC. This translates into CASSLGDSRSYNEQFF.

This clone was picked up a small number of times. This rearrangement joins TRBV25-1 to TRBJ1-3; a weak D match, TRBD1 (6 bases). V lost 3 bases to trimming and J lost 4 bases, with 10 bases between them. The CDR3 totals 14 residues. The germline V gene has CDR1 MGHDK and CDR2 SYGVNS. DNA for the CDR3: TGTGCCAGCAGTGACACAGGGAGCGGAAACACCATATATTTT. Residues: CASSDTGSGNTIYF.

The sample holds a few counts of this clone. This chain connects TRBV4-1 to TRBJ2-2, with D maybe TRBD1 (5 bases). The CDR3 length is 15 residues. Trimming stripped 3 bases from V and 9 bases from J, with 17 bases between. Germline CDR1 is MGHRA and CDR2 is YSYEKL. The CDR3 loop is CASSHYERQRRELFF. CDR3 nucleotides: TGCGCCAGCAGCCATTATGAAAGACAGAGGAGGGAGCTGTTTTTT.

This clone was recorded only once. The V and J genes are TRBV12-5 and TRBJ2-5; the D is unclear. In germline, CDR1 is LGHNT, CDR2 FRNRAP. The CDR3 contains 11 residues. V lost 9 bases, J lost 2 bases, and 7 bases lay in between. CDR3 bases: TGTGCTAGCTCAGGACAAGAGACCCAGTACTTC. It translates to CASSGQETQYF.

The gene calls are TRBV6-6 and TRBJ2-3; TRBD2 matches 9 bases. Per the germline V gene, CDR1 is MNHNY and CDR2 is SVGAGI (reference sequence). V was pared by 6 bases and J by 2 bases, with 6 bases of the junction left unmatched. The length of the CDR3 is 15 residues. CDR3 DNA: TGTGCCAGCAGCCTGAGCGGGGGGTTCACAGATACGCAGTATTTT. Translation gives CASSLSGGFTDTQYF.

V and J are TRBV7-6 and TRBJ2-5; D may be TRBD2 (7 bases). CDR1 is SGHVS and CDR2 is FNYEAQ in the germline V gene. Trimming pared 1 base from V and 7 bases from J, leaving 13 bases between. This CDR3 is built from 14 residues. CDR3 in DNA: TGTGCCAGCAGCTTAGATGGACTAGGGGGGACCCAGTACTTC. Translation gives CASSLDGLGGTQYF.

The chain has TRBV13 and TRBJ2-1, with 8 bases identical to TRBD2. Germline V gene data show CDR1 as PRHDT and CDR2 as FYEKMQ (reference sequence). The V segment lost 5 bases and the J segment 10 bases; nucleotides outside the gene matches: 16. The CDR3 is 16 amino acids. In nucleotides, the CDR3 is TGTGCCAGCAGCCACTCCGGGACTAGGGGTCCAGGGGAGCAGTTCTTC. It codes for CASSHSGTRGPGEQFF. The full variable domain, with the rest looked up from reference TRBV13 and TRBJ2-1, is AAGVIQSPRHLIKEKRETATLKCYPIPRHDTVYWYQQGPGQDPQFLISFYEKMQSDKGSIPDRFSAQQFSDYHSELNMSSLELGDSALYFCASSHSGTRGPGEQFFGPGTRLTVL.

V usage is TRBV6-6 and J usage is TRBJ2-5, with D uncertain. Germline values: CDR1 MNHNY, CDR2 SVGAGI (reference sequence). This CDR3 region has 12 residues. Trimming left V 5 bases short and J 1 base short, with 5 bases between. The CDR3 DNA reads TGTGCCAGCAGTCCGAGCCAAGAGACCCAGTACTTC. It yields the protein CASSPSQETQYF.

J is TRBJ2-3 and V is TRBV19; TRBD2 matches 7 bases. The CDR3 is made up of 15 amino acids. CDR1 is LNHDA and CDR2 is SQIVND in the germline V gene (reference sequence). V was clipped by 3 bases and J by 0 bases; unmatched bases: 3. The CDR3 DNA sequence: TGTGCCAGTAGTATTGCGGGAGCTAGCACAGATACGCAGTATTTT. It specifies CASSIAGASTDTQYF.

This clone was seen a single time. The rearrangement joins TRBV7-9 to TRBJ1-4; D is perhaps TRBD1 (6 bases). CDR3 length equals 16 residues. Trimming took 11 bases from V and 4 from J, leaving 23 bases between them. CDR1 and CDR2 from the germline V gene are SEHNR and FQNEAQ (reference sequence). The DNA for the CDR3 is TGTGCCGGGGCGGTGACAGAGGGGGTAGATAATGAAAAACTGTTTTTT. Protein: CAGAVTEGVDNEKLFF.

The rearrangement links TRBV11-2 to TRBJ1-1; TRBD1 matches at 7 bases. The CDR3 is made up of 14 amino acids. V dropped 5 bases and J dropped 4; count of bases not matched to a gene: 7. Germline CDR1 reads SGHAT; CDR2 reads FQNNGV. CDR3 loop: CASSVRDSSTEAFF. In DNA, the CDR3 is TGTGCCAGCAGCGTGAGGGACAGTAGCACTGAAGCTTTCTTT.

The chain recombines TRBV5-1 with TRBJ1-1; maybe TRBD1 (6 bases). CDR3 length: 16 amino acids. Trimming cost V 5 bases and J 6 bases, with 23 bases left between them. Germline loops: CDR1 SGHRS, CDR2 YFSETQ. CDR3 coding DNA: TGCGCCAGCAGTTTTGAACTAACAGGGTTCAACCCTGAAGCTTTCTTT. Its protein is CASSFELTGFNPEAFF.

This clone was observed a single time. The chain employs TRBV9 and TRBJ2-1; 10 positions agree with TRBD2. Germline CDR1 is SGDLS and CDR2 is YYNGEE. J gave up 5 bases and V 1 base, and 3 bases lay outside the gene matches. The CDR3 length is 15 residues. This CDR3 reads CASSVSSGSHNEQFF. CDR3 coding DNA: TGTGCCAGCAGCGTATCTAGCGGGAGCCACAATGAGCAGTTCTTC.

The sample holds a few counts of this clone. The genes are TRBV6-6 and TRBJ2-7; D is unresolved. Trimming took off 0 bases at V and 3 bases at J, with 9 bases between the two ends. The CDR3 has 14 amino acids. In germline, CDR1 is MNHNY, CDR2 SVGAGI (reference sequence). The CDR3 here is CASSYSHQVYEQYF. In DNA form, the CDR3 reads TGTGCCAGCAGTTACTCGCATCAGGTCTACGAGCAGTACTTC.

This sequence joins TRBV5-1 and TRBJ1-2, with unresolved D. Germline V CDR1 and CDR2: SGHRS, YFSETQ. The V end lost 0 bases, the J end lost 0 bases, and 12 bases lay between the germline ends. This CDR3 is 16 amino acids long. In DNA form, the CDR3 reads TGCGCCAGCAGCTTGGGGCAGGAAATCACTAACTATGGCTACACCTTC. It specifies CASSLGQEITNYGYTF.

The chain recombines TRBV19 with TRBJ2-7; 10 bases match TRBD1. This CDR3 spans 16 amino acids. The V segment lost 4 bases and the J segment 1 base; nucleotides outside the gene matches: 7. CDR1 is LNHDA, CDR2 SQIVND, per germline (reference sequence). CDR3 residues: CASSTPPGQGSYEQYF. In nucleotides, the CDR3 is TGTGCCAGTAGTACGCCGCCGGGACAGGGGTCCTACGAGCAGTACTTC.

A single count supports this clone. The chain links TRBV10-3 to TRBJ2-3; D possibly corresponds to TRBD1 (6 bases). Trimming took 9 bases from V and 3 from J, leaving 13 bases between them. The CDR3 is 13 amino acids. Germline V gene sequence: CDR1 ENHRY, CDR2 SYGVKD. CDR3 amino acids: CAIQGDVTDTQYF. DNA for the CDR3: TGTGCCATACAGGGTGACGTGACAGATACGCAGTATTTT.

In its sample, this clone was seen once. CDR3 sequence reads: CASSQAVQASGNTIYF. For the CDR3, the DNA is TGTGCCAGCAGCCAAGCGGTCCAGGCCTCTGGAAACACCATATATTTT. V is TRBV4-2 and J is TRBJ1-3, with D unclear. The germline V gene encodes CDR1 LGHNA and CDR2 YNFKEQ. V lost 1 base and J 0 bases, leaving 10 bases between the germline ends. The CDR3 extends over 16 amino acids.

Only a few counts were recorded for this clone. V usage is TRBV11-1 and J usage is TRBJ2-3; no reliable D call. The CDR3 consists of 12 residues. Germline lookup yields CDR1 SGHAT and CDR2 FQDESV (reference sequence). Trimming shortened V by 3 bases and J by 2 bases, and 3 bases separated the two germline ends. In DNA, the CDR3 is TGTGCCAGCAGCTTCCACACAGATACGCAGTATTTT. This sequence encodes CASSFHTDTQYF.

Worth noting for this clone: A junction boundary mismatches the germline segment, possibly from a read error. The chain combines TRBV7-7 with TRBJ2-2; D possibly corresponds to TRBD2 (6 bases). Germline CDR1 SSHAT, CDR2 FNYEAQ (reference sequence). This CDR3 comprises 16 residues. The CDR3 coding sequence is TGTGCTAGCAGCTTAGCGGCGGCGGGAAGTACCGGGGAGCTGTTTTTT. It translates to CASSLAAAGSTGELFF.

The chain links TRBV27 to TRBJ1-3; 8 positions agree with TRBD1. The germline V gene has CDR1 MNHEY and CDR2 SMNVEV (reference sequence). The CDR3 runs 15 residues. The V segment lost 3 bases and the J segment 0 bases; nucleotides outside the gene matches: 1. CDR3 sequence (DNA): TGTGCCAGCAGTTTCACAGGGGGCTCTGGAAACACCATATATTTT. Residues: CASSFTGGSGNTIYF.

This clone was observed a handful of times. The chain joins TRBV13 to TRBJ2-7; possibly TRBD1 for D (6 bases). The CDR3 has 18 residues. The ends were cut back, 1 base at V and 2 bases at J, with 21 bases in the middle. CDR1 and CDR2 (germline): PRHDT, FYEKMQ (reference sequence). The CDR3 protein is CASSLENGARDTPYEQYF. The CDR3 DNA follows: TGTGCCAGCAGCTTAGAAAATGGTGCCCGGGACACCCCCTACGAGCAGTACTTC.

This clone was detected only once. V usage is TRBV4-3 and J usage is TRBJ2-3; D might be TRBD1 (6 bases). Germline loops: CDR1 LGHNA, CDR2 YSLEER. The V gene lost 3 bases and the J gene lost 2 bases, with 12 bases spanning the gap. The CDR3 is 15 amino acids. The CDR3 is CASSQDRDNTDTQYF. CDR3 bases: TGCGCCAGCAGCCAGGACCGGGACAACACAGATACGCAGTATTTT.

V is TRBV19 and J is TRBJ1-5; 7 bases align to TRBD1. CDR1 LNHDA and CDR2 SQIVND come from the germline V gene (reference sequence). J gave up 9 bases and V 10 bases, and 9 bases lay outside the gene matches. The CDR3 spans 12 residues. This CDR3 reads CATGQELLPQHF. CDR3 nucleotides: TGTGCCACCGGACAGGAGCTTTTGCCCCAGCATTTT.

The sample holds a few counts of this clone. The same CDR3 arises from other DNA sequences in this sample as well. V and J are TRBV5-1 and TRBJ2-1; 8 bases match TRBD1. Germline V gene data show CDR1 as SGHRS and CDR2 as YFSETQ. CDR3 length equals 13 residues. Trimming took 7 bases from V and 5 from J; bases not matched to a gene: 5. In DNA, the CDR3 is TGCGCCAGCTCCGGACAGGGCAACAATGAGCAGTTCTTC. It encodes CASSGQGNNEQFF. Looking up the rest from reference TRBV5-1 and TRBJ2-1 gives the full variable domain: KAGVTQTPRYLIKTRGQQVTLSCSPISGHRSVSWYQQTPGQGLQFLFEYFSETQRNKGNFPGRFSGRQFSNSRSEMNVSTLELGDSALYLCASSGQGNNEQFFGPGTRLTVL.

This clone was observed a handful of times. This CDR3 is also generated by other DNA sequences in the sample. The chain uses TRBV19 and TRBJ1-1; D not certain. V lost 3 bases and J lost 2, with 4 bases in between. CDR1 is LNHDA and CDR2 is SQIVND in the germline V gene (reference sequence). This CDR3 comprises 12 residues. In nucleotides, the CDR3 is TGTGCCAGTAGTATCAGTAACACTGAAGCTTTCTTT. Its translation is CASSISNTEAFF.

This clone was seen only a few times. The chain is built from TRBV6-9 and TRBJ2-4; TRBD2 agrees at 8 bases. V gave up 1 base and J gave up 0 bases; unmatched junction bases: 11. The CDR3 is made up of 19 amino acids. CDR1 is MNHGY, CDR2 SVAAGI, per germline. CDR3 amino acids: CASSYWPSGSELAKNIQYF. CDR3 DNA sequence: TGTGCCAGCAGTTATTGGCCTAGCGGGTCCGAACTAGCCAAAAACATTCAGTACTTC.